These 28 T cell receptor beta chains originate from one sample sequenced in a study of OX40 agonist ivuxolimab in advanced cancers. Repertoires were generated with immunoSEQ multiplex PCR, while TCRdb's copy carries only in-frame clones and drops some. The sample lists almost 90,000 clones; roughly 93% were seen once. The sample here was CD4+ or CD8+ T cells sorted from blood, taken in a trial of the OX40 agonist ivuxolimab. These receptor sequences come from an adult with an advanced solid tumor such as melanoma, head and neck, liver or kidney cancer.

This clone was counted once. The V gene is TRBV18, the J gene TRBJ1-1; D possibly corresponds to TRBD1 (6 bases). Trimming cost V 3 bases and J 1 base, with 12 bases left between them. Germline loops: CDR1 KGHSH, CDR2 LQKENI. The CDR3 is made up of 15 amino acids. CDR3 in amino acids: CASSPLGGTNTEAFF. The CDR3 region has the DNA TGTGCCAGCTCACCTCTCGGGGGCACGAACACTGAAGCTTTCTTT.

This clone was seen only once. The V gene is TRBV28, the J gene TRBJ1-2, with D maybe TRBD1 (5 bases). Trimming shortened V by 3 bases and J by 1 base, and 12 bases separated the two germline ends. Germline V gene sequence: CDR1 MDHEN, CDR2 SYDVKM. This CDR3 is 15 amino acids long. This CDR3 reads CASSFDRRVNYGYTF. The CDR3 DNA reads TGTGCCAGCAGTTTCGACAGACGAGTTAACTATGGCTACACCTTC.

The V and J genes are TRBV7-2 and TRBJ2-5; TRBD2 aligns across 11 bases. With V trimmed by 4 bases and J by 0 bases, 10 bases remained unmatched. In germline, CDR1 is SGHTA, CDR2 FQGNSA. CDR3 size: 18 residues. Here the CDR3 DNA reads TGTGCCAGCAGCTCGAGATCGGCTAGCGGGGGGTACCAAGAGACCCAGTACTTC. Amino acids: CASSSRSASGGYQETQYF.

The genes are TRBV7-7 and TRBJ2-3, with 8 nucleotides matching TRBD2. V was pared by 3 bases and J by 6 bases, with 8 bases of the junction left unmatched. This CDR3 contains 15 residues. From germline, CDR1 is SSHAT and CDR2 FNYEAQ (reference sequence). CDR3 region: CASSFGTRIGDTQYF. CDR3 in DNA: TGTGCCAGCAGCTTCGGGACTAGGATCGGCGATACGCAGTATTTT.

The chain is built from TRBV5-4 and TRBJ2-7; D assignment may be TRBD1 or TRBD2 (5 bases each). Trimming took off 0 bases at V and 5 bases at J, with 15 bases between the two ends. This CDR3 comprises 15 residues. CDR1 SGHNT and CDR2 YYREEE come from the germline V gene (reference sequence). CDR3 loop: CASSLGAGSPHEQYF. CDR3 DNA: TGTGCCAGCAGCTTGGGGGCAGGGAGTCCCCACGAGCAGTACTTC.

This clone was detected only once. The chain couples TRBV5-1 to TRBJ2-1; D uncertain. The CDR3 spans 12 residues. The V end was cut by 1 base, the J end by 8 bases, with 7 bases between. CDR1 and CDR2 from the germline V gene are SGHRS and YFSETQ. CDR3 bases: TGCGCCAGCAGCTTGCTCGCTTATGAGCAGTTCTTC. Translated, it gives CASSLLAYEQFF.

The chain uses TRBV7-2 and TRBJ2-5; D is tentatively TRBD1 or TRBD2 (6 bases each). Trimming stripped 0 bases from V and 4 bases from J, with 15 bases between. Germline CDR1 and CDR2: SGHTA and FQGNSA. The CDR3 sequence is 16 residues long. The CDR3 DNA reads TGTGCCAGCAGCTTAGCTCTTATGGGGGGCTCAGAGACCCAGTACTTC. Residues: CASSLALMGGSETQYF.

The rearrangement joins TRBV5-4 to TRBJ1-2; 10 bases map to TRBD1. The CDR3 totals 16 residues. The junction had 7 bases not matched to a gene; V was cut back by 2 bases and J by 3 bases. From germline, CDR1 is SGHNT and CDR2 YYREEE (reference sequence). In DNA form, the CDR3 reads TGTGCCAGCAGCTTACCGGGACAGGGGCCCCACTATGGCTACACCTTC. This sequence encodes CASSLPGQGPHYGYTF.

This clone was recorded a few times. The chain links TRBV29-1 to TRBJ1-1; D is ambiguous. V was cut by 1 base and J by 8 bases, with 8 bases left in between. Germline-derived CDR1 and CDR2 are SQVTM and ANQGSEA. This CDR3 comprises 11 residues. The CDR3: CSVEGIDEAFF. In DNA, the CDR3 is TGCAGCGTTGAAGGAATAGACGAAGCTTTCTTT.

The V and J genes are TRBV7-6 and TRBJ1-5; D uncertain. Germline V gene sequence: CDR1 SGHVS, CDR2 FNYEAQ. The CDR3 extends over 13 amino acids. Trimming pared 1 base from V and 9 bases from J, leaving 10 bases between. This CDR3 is CASSLGFSGPQHF. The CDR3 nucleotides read TGTGCCAGCAGCTTAGGGTTCTCTGGGCCCCAGCATTTT. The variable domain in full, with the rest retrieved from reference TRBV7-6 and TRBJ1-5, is GAGVSQSPRYKVTKRGQDVALRCDPISGHVSLYWYRQALGQGPEFLTYFNYEAQQDKSGLPNDRFSAERPEGSISTLTIQRTEQRDSAMYRCASSLGFSGPQHFGDGTRLSIL.

The CDR3 DNA reads TGTGCCAGCAGCTTACGGCCTAGCGCCTACAATGAGCAGTTCTTC. As protein: CASSLRPSAYNEQFF. The chain carries TRBV7-6 and TRBJ2-1; tentative D call: TRBD2 (6 bases). The CDR3 spans 15 residues. V was trimmed by 2 bases and J by 2 bases, leaving 10 bases between them. Per germline, CDR1 SGHVS and CDR2 FNYEAQ.

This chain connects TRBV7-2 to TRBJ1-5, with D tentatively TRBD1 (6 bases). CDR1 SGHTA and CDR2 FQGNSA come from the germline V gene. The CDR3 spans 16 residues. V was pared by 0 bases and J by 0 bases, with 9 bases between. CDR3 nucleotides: TGTGCCAGCAGCTTAGCTGGGACACCTAGCAATCAGCCCCAGCATTTT. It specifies CASSLAGTPSNQPQHF.

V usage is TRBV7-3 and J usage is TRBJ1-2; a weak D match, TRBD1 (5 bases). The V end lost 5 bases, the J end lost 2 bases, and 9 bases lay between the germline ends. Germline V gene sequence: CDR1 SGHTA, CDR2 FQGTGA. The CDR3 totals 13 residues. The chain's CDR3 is CASSQGRNYGYTF. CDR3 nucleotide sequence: TGTGCCAGCAGCCAGGGACGGAACTATGGCTACACCTTC.

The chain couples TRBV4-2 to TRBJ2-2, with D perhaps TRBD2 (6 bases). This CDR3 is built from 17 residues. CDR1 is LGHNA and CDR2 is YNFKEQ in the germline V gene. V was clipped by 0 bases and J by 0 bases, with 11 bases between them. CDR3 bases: TGTGCCAGCAGCCAAGAGCCGGGGAGGCCGAACACCGGGGAGCTGTTTTTT. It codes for CASSQEPGRPNTGELFF.

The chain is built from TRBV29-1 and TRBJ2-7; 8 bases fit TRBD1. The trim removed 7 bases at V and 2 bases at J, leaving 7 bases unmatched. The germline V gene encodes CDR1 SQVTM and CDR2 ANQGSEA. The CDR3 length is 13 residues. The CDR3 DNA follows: TGCAGCGCTGGGACAGGTGATACCTACGAGCAGTACTTC. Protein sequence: CSAGTGDTYEQYF.

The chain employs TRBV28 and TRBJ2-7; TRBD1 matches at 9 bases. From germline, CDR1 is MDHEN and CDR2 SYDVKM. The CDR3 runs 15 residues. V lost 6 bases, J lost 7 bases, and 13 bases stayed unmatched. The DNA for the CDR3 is TGTGCCAGCAGCATACCGGGACAGGGTTCGCAAGAGCAGTACTTC. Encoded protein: CASSIPGQGSQEQYF.

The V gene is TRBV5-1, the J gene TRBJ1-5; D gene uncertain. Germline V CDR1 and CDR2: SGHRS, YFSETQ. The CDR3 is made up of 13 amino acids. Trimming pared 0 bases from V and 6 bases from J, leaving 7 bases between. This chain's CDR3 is CASSLAAGQPQHF. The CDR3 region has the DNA TGCGCCAGCAGCTTGGCCGCGGGTCAGCCCCAGCATTTT.

The DNA of the CDR3 is TGTGCCAGCAAAAAACCGGGGGTGCCGGATACGCAGTATTTT. Its protein is CASKKPGVPDTQYF. J is TRBJ2-3 and V is TRBV7-2; the D gene is possibly TRBD2 (6 bases). The CDR3 consists of 14 residues. V lost 7 bases and J 6 bases, leaving 17 bases between the germline ends. CDR1 SGHTA and CDR2 FQGNSA come from the germline V gene.

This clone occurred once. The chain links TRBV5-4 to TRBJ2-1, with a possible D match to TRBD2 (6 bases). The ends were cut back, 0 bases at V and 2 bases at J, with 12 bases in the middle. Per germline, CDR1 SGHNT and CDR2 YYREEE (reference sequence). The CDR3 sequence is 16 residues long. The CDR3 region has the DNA TGTGCCAGCAGCTTGGAGGCGGGGAGGACCTACAATGAGCAGTTCTTC. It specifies CASSLEAGRTYNEQFF.

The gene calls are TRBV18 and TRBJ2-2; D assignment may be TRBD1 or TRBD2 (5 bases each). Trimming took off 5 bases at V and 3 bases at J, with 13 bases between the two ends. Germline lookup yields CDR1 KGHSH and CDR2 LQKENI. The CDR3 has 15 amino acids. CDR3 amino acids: CASSNHLGDTGELFF. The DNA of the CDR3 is TGTGCCAGCTCAAACCACTTGGGGGACACCGGGGAGCTGTTTTTT. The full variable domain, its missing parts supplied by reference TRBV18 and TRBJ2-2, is NAGVMQNPRHLVRRRGQEARLRCSPMKGHSHVYWYRQLPEEGLKFMVYLQKENIIDESGMPKERFSAEFPKEGPSILRIQQVVRGDSAAYFCASSNHLGDTGELFFGEGSRLTVL.

As DNA, the CDR3 is TGTGCCAGCAGTTTCACCCCGGGGGCCGCTGGAAACACCATATATTTT. It codes for CASSFTPGAAGNTIYF. The chain is built from TRBV6-6 and TRBJ1-3; D perhaps matches TRBD1 (6 bases). This CDR3 is built from 16 residues. CDR1 and CDR2 from the germline V gene are MNHNY and SVGAGI (reference sequence). V gave up 4 bases and J gave up 2 bases, with 15 bases separating them.

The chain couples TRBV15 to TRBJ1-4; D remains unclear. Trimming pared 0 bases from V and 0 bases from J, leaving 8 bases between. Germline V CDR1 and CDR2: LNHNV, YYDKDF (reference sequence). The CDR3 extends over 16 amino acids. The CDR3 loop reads CATSRDLAATNEKLFF. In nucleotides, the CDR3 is TGTGCCACCAGCAGAGATCTGGCGGCAACTAATGAAAAACTGTTTTTT.

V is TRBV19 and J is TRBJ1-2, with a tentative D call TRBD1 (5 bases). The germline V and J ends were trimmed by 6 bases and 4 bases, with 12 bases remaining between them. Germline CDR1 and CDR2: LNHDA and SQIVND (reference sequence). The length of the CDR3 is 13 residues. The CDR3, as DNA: TGTGCCAGTAGGGAAGGGGTCCTCTATGGCTACACCTTC. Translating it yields CASREGVLYGYTF.

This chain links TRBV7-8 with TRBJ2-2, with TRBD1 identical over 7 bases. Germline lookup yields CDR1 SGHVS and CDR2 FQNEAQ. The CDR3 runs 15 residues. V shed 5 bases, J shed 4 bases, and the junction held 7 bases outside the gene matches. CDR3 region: CASSPWDSITGELFF. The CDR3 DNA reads TGTGCCAGCAGCCCTTGGGACAGCATCACCGGGGAGCTGTTTTTT.

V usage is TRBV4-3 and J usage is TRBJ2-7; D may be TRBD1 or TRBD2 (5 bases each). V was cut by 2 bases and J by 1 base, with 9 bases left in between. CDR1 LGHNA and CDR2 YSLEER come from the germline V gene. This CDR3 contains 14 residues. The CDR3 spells CASSQTWGSYEQYF. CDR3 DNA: TGCGCCAGCAGCCAAACCTGGGGGTCCTACGAGCAGTACTTC.

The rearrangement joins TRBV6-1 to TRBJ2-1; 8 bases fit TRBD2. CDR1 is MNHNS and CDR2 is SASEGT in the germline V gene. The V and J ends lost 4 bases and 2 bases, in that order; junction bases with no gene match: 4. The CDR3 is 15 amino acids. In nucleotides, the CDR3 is TGTGCCAGCAGTGGAACTAGCGGCCCCTACAATGAGCAGTTCTTC. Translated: CASSGTSGPYNEQFF.

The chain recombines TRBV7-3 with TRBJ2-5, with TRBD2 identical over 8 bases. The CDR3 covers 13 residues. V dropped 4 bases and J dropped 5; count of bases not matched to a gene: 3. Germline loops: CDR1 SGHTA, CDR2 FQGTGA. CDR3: CASSSGLAETQYF. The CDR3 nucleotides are TGTGCCAGCAGCTCAGGACTAGCTGAGACCCAGTACTTC.

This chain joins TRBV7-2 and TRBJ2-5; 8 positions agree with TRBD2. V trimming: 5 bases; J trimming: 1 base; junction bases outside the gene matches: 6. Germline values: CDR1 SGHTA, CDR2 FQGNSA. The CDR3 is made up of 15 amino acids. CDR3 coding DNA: TGTGCCAGCAGCACCACACGGGGGGGCCAAGAGACCCAGTACTTC. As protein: CASSTTRGGQETQYF.